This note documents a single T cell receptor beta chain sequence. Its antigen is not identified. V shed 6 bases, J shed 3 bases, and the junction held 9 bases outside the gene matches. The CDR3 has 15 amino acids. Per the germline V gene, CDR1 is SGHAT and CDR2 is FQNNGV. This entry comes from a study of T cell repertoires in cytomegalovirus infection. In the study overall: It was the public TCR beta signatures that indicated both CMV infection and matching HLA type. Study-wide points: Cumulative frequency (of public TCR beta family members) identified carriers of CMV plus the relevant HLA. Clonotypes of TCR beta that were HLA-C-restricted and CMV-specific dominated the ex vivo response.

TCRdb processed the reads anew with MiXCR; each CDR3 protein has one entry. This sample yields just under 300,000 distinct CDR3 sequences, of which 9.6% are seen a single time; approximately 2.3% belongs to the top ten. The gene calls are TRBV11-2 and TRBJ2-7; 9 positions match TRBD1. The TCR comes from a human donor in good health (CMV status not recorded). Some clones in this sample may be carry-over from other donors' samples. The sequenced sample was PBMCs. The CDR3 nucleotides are TGTGCCAGCAGGGAAAATCGGGACAGGGTCTACGAGCAGTACTTC. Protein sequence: CASRENRDRVYEQYF.